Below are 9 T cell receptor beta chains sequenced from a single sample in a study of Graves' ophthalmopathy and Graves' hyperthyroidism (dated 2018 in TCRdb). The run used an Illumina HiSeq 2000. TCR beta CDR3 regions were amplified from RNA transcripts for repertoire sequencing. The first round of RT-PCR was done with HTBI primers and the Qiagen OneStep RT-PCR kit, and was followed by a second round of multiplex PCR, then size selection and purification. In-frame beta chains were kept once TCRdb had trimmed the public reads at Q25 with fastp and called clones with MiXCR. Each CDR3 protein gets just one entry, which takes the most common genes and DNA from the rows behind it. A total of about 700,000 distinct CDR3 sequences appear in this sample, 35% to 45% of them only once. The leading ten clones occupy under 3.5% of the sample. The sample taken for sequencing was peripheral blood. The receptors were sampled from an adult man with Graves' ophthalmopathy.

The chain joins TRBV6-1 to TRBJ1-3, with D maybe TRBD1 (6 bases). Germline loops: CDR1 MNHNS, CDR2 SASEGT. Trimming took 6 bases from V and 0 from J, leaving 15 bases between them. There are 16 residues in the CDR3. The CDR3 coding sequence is TGTGCCAGCAGCAGGACAGAAGCTAGCTCTGGAAACACCATATATTTT. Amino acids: CASSRTEASSGNTIYF.

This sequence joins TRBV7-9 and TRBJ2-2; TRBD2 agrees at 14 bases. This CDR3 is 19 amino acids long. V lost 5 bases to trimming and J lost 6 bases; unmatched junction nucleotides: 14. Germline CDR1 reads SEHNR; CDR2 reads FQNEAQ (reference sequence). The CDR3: CASSRLNIGLAGGSGELFF. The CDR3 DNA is TGTGCCAGCAGCCGACTAAACATAGGACTAGCGGGAGGTTCCGGGGAGCTGTTTTTT.

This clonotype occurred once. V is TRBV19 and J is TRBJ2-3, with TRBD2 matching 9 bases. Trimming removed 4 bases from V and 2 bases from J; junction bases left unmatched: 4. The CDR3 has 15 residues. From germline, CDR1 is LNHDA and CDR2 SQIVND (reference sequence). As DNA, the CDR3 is TGTGCCAGTAGTACAGCTAGCGGGGTCACAGATACGCAGTATTTT. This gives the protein CASSTASGVTDTQYF.

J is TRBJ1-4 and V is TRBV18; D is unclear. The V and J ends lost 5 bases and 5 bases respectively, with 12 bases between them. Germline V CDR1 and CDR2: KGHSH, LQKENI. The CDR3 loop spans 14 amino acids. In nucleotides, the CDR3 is TGTGCCAGCTCAACCCGGGAAGGGAATGAAAAACTGTTTTTT. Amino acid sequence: CASSTREGNEKLFF.

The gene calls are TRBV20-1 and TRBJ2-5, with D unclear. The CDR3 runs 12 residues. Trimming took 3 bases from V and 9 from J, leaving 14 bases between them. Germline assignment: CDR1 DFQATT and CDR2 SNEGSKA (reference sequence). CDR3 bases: TGCAGTGCTAGTCGCCAGGACCAGCCCCAGTACTTC. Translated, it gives CSASRQDQPQYF.

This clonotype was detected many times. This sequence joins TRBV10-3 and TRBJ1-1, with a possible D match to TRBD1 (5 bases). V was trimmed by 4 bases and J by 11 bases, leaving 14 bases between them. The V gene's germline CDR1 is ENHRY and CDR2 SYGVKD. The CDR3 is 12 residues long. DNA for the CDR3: TGTGCCATCAGTGGGCCGGAGGGGCATGCTTTCTTT. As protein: CAISGPEGHAFF.

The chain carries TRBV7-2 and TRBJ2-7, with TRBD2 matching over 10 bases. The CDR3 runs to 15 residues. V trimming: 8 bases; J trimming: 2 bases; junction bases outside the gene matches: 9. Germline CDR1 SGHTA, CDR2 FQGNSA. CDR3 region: CASGAGAGGPYEQYF. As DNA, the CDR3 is TGTGCCAGCGGAGCGGGAGCGGGAGGGCCCTACGAGCAGTACTTC.

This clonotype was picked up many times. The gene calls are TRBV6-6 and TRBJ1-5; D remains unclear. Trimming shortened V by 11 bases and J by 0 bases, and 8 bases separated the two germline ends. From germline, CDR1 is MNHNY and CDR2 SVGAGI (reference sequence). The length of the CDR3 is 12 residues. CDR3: CAGGNSNQPQHF. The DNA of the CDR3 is TGTGCCGGCGGGAATAGCAATCAGCCCCAGCATTTT.

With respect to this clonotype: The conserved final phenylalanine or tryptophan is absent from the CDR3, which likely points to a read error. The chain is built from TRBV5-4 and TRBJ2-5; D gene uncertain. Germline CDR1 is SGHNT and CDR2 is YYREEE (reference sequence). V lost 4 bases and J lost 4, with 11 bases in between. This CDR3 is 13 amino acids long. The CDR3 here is CASSGRSSETQYC. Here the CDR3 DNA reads TGTGCCAGCAGCGGGCGGAGCTCAGAGACCCAGTACTGC.